This TCR beta chain is drawn from a study of blood T cell repertoires in COVID-19. Study overall: T cells, B-cell-depleted T cells, or PBMCs provided the cDNA or gDNA that served as material.

Cohort 3 donors were reported recovered after two negative PCRs, clearance, or symptom resolution. J lost 1 base, V lost 4 bases, and 2 bases had no gene match. This CDR3 spans 14 amino acids. Germline V gene lookup returns CDR1 SNHLY and CDR2 FYNNEI. Original data processing: Amplifying reference gene primers gave estimates of nucleated cell counts. Clones were read by immunoSEQ multiplex PCR, and TCRdb kept only the in-frame ones, dropping some. From that table come the V and J calls and clone size; the DNA was used to work out D and trimming. The table includes about 250,000 clones, 85% to 90% detected once.

Sample: PBMCs or T cells enriched from blood (not recorded which). The source is a man in his forties who had recovered from COVID-19. The chain employs TRBV2 and TRBJ2-3, with TRBD1 matching over 7 bases. For the CDR3, the DNA is TGTGCCAGCAGTGGCCAGGGGGGCACAGATACGCAGTATTTT. Residues: CASSGQGGTDTQYF. Filled out from reference TRBV2 and TRBJ2-3, the complete variable domain reads EPEVTQTPSHQVTQMGQEVILRCVPISNHLYFYWYRQILGQKVEFLVSFYNNEISEKSEIFDDQFSVERPDGSNFTLKIRSTKLEDSAMYFCASSGQGGTDTQYFGPGTRLTVL.